These T cell receptor beta chains were read from a single sample in a study of T cells in Graves' hyperthyroidism and ophthalmopathy. TCRdb reprocessed the multiplex PCR reads with MiXCR, giving one entry per CDR3 protein. The table has a few hundred thousand distinct CDR3 sequences, 16% seen once. The specimen sequenced was blood. The receptors come from a woman between 35 and 50 years old with Graves' ophthalmopathy. Each CDR3 is given without its conserved first and last residue. Fields, in order: V gene, CDR3 protein.

TRBV12-3/TRBV12-4	ASSAGLAGQPDTQY
TRBV30	AWSAGTAGGNEQF
TRBV15	ATSKGPPTGGSGNTIY
TRBV30	AWSLKSSGNTIY
TRBV20-1	SGTGDKNTGELF
TRBV2	ASSVGAEQY
TRBV7-9	ASSQTGPFSDTQY
TRBV10-3	AISGGEGTSPLH
TRBV12-3/TRBV12-4	ASSFALSSYNEQF
TRBV7-8	ASSVEGIQPQH
TRBV5-1	ASSPSGGQANYGYT
TRBV29-1	SVSTGFPEAF
TRBV3-1	ASSQDPPGTQY
TRBV5-5	ASSLARGQGLKTEAF
TRBV7-7	ASSLVQKETQY
TRBV2	ASSSDRGNEKLF
TRBV6-1	ASSEPGLEAYNEQF
TRBV10-3	AISEQVTGIEQF
TRBV5-1	ASSHGQGALGTEAF
TRBV5-1	ASSLIGTGVNEQY
TRBV20-1	SARVASGGEDGELF
TRBV2	ASGGGAGKNIQY
TRBV7-9	ASSLRPTGTGGTEQF
TRBV6-1	ASSEQGANTDTQY
TRBV7-9	ASSPPSAGYEQY
TRBV2	ASSERQGVYNEQF
TRBV3-1	ASSPRTSGRAYEQY
TRBV19	ASTNHGASEAF
TRBV5-1	ASSSQGVYEQY
TRBV3-1	ASSQESVIGGNTIY
TRBV18	ASSDQQGSGQPQH
TRBV20-1	SASDEPNSPLH
TRBV28	ASSSRQGSYRETQY
TRBV6-1	ASRDTGTGLNTEAF
TRBV27	ASSLGQESEQY
TRBV2	ASIRVGSNEQF
TRBV19	ASSIQGAANTGELF
TRBV30	AWSVGGAGYEQY
TRBV19	ASSIVTGPKAF
TRBV5-1	ASSLNTRLAGDTQY
TRBV28	ASSGGAARIEQY
TRBV19	ASSMETAPSTEAF
TRBV20-1	SARDRGFSYNEQF
TRBV12-3/TRBV12-4	ASSLRRGASYEQY
TRBV10-1	ASRGATDTQY
TRBV20-1	SALARVAGELF
TRBV28	ASSLRGLAQETQY
TRBV20-1	SARSSSKQGANYNEQF
TRBV9	ASSVGAGGVEQPQH
TRBV30	AWSEASSGNNEQF
TRBV6-5	ASSHLQGRSSTEAF
TRBV27	ASSWGGVSDTQY
TRBV6-1	ASSVPGYRTTDTQY
TRBV5-1	ASSGAGSSYNEQF
TRBV2	ARRGDRAGANVLT
TRBV3-1	ASSRYGLAGVEQF
TRBV9	ASSETGTDTQY